Listed below are T cell receptor beta chains from one sample, sequenced in a study of beta chain features in type 1 diabetes. Sequenced by immunoSEQ multiplex PCR; TCRdb stores in-frame clones only, minus some. The sample contains some 150,000 clones, 8.5% to 10% of which appear only once. Sequencing input: central memory CD4+ T cells from blood. These receptors were taken from a woman between 25 and 40 years old with type 1 diabetes. CDR3s include the opening cysteine and the closing phenylalanine or tryptophan. D genes are given only for firm matches. Size values are once, few and many counts, or a class for expanded clones, and some rows have none.

>TRBD1|.|TRBJ1-2|TRBV6-5
TGTGCCAGCAGGAAAATGGGACAGGGTGGAGTCTACACCTTC
CASRKMGQGGVYTF
>.|few|TRBJ2-7|TRBV29-1
TGCAGCGTTGGGGAACAGGGCTACGAGCAGTACTTC
CSVGEQGYEQYF
>.|few|TRBJ2-1|TRBV15
TGTGCCACCAGCAGAGACAGCTACAATGAGCAGTTCTTC
CATSRDSYNEQFF
>TRBD2|few|TRBJ2-1|TRBV29-1
TGCAGCGTTGAACCCTGGGGGGGGCTAGCGGGGAGGGGGAACAATGAGCAGTTCTTC
CSVEPWGGLAGRGNNEQFF
>.|few|TRBJ2-6|TRBV28
TGTGCCACCCTCATGGGGGCCGGCTCTGGGGCCAACGTCCTGACTTTC
CATLMGAGSGANVLTF
>.|few|TRBJ2-2|TRBV12-5
TGTGCTAGTGGTTTGGGGGACTCTCTATTGGGGGAGCTGTTTTTT
CASGLGDSLLGELFF
>.|few|TRBJ1-3|TRBV9
TGTGCCAGCAGCGCAACATCTGGAAACACCATATATTTT
CASSATSGNTIYF
>.|.|TRBJ1-1|TRBV7-2
TGTGCCAGCAGCTTTCGCAGGGAGAACACTGAAGCTTTCTTT
CASSFRRENTEAFF
>TRBD1|.|TRBJ2-1|TRBV5-4
TGTGCCAGCAGCCGGGGAGGACGACAGGGGGCCTACAATGAGCAGTTCTTC
CASSRGGRQGAYNEQFF
>TRBD1|few|TRBJ2-5|TRBV19
TGTGCCAGTAGTATCACCGGGACAGACCAAGAGACCCAGTACTTC
CASSITGTDQETQYF
>.|few|TRBJ2-5|TRBV7-6
TGTGCCAGCAGCTTAGACAGCAGGGAGACCCAGTACTTC
CASSLDSRETQYF
>TRBD2|few|TRBJ2-1|TRBV7-3
TGTGCCAGCAGCTTTGGCGGGAGGGTGGATGAGCAGTTCTTC
CASSFGGRVDEQFF
>TRBD2|few|TRBJ2-3|TRBV29-1
TGCAGCGTTGAAGGACTAGCGGGCACAGATACGCAGTATTTT
CSVEGLAGTDTQYF
>TRBD1|.|TRBJ2-6|TRBV10-3
TGTGCCATCAGCATCGACAGGGCCAACTCTGGGGCCAACGTCCTGACTTTC
CAISIDRANSGANVLTF
>.|few|TRBJ1-1|TRBV18
TGTGCCAGCTCACAGGGGAAGGAGACTGAAGCTTTCTTT
CASSQGKETEAFF
>TRBD1|.|TRBJ2-7|TRBV6-5
TGTGCCAGCAGTCACCGGGACAGGCCTCCCTACGAGCAGTACTTC
CASSHRDRPPYEQYF
>TRBD1|.|TRBJ1-2|TRBV30
TGTGCCTGGAGCGAGACAGGGGGCTCTGGCTACACCTTC
CAWSETGGSGYTF
>.|.|TRBJ2-1|TRBV28
TGTGCCAGCACCCCGGGCTACAATGAGCAGTTCTTC
CASTPGYNEQFF
>.|few|TRBJ1-2|TRBV2
TGTGCCAGCAGTGGGCAGCCAGGCTATGGCTACACCTTC
CASSGQPGYGYTF
>TRBD2|few|TRBJ2-4|TRBV30
TGTGCCTGGAGTGGCCTAGCGGGAGGGAAAAACATTCAGTACTTC
CAWSGLAGGKNIQYF
>.|few|TRBJ2-5|TRBV6-5
TGTGCCAGCAGTCGGGACTTCCAAGAGACCCAGTACTTC
CASSRDFQETQYF
>TRBD2|.|TRBJ2-3|TRBV7-3
TGTGCCAGCAGCTTAAATCCGGCGGGAGAGCCAGATACGCAGTATTTT
CASSLNPAGEPDTQYF
>.|.|TRBJ2-1|TRBV19
TGTGCCAGTAGTATTCAGGGCTACAATGAGCAGTTCTTC
CASSIQGYNEQFF
>.|.|TRBJ2-5|TRBV7-3
TGTGCCAGCAGCCGGACAGCCGCCTTAAAGACCCAGTACTTC
CASSRTAALKTQYF
>.|.|TRBJ1-3|TRBV19
TGTGCCAGTCGACAGGATCCCAGCTCTGGAAACACCATATATTTT
CASRQDPSSGNTIYF
>.|.|TRBJ2-1|TRBV6-5
TGTGCCAGCAACCGGGACTGGGAGAACAATGAGCAGTTCTTC
CASNRDWENNEQFF
>.|few|TRBJ2-6|TRBV5-1
TGCGCCAGCAGCTCAGGATGGGGAGATGGGGCCAACGTCCTGACTTTC
CASSSGWGDGANVLTF
>.|.|TRBJ1-2|TRBV29-1
TGCAGCGTTGAGAAACAGGGACGGTTGCTGGGCTACACCTTC
CSVEKQGRLLGYTF
>TRBD1|.|TRBJ1-1|TRBV27
TGTGCCAGCAGTTTAACGGGACAGGCTGACGCTTTCTTT
CASSLTGQADAFF
>TRBD2|.|TRBJ2-1|TRBV4-1
TGCGCCAGCAGCCAGATAGCGGGAGTCTCCTACAATGAGCAGTTCTTC
CASSQIAGVSYNEQFF
>.|.|TRBJ2-1|TRBV18
TGTGCCAGCTCGAACTGGGGAGGTAGCTTGGCCAATGAGCAGTTCTTC
CASSNWGGSLANEQFF
>TRBD2|.|TRBJ2-1|TRBV5-4
TGTGCCAGCAGCTTGAGAGGACTAGCGGGAGCAGTGCAGTTCTTC
CASSLRGLAGAVQFF
>TRBD2|.|TRBJ2-7|TRBV18
TGTGCCAGCTCACCCGGGACTAGCTCCTACGAGCAGTACTTC
CASSPGTSSYEQYF
>.|.|TRBJ2-5|TRBV7-9
TGTGCTAGCAGCCGGGACTCCCAAGAGACCCAGTACTTC
CASSRDSQETQYF
>.|.|TRBJ2-2|TRBV7-3
TGTGCCAGCAGCTCCTTACCGGGGGCCGGGGAGCTGTTTTTT
CASSSLPGAGELFF
>TRBD2|.|TRBJ2-1|TRBV4-2
TGTGCCAGCAGCCATACTAGCGGGAGGGACAATGAGCAGTTCTTC
CASSHTSGRDNEQFF
>TRBD2|.|TRBJ2-3|TRBV10-3
TGTGCCATCGGCGCTAGCGGGTTATTTGGTACGCAGTATTTT
CAIGASGLFGTQYF
>.|few|TRBJ1-5|TRBV28
TGTGCCAGCAGTCCCACTCAACAGCCCCAGCATTTT
CASSPTQQPQHF
>TRBD1|.|TRBJ1-2|TRBV18
TGTGCCAGCTCGCCGGACAGGGGGCAGAGTGGCTACACCTTC
CASSPDRGQSGYTF
>.|.|TRBJ2-1|TRBV9
TGTGCCAGCAGCGTAGAGGGGCGCTCCTACAATGAGCAGTTCTTC
CASSVEGRSYNEQFF
>TRBD1|.|TRBJ1-1|TRBV29-1
TGCAGCGTCAGCGGACAGGGGAACACTGAAGCTTTCTTT
CSVSGQGNTEAFF
>.|.|TRBJ2-5|TRBV7-2
TGTGCCAGCAGCACCCAAATTGGGCTCCAAGAGACCCAGTACTTC
CASSTQIGLQETQYF
>TRBD1|few|TRBJ2-7|TRBV10-3
TGTGCCATCAGTGCCTTCGGGACAGGGGGCGGCCACGAGCAGTACTTC
CAISAFGTGGGHEQYF
>.|few|TRBJ2-7|TRBV19
TGTGCCACTGGATCGACAGGCACCTACGAGCAGTACTTC
CATGSTGTYEQYF